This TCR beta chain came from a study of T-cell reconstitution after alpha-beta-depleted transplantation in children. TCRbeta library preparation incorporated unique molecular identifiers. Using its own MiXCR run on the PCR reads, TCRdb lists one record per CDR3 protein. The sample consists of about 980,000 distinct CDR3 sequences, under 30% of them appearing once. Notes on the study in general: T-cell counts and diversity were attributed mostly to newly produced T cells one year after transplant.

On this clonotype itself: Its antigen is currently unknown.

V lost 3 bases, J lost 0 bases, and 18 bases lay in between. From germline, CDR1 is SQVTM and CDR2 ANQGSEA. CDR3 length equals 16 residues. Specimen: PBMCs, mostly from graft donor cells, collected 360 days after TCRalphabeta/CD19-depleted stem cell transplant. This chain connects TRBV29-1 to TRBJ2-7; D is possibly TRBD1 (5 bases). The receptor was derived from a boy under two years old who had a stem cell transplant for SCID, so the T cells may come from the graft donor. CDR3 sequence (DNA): TGCAGCGTTGAGATCCCCTGGGCAGGGATCTCCTACGAGCAGTACTTC. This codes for CSVEIPWAGISYEQYF.